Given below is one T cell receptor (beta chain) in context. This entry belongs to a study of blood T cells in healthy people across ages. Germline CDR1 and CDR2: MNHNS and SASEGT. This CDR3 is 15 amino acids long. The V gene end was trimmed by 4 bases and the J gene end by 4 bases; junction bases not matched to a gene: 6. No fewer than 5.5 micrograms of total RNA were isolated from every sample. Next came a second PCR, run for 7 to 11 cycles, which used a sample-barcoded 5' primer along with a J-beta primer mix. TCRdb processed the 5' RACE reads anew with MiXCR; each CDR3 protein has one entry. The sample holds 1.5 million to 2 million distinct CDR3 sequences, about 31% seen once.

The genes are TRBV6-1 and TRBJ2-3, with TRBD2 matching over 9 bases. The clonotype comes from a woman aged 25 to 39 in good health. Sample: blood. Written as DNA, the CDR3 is TGTGCCAGCAGTGTCCGTAGCGGGAGCGCAGATACGCAGTATTTT. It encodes CASSVRSGSADTQYF.